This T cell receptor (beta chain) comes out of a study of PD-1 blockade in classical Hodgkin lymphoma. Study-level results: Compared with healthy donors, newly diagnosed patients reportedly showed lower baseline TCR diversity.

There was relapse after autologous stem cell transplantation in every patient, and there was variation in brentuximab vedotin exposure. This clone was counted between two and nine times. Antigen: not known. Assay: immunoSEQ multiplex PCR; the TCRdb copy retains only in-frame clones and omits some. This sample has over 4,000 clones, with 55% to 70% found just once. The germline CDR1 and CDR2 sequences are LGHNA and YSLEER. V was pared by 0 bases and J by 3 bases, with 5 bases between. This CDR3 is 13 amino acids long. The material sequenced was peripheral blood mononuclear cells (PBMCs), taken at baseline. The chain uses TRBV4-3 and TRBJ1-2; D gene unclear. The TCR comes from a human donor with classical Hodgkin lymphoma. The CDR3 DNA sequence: TGCGCCAGCAGCCAAGATGCAGACTATGGCTACACCTTC. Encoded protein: CASSQDADYGYTF.